This T cell receptor (beta chain) emerged from a study of memory CD8 T cells in hepatitis C reinfection. Looking at the study overall: Between 55 and 20 weeks before reinfection detection, pre-reinfection samples were drawn.

Trimming removed 2 bases from V and 2 bases from J; junction bases left unmatched: 5. Germline lookup yields CDR1 SGDLS and CDR2 YYNGEE. This CDR3 contains 15 residues. The study's findings and limits: Only a few donors prevented definitive conclusions about public clonotypes.

Time point: pre-reinfection, 55 to 20 weeks before reinfection detection. The sorted cells went straight to TCR sequencing with no prior in vitro expansion. Control naive CD8 T cells came from two donors at all three reinfection time points. With regard to this clone: The target antigen is unknown.

TCRdb's table, derived via immunoSEQ multiplex PCR, lists solely in-frame clones and lacks some. The sample has approximately 51,000 clones, about 90% seen once. The chain links TRBV9 to TRBJ2-3; 7 bases are shared with TRBD2. The clonotype originates from a man in his late teens or twenties with hepatitis C virus infection. Sequenced: naive CD8+ T cells sorted from blood. In DNA form, the CDR3 reads TGTGCCAGCAGCGTTGGGGGACTACCCACAGATACGCAGTATTTT. Its translation is CASSVGGLPTDTQYF.